Presented here are 9 T cell receptor beta chains from one specimen sequenced in a study of blood T cells in healthy people across ages. Next came a second PCR, run for about 6 to 11 cycles, which used a sample-barcoded 5' primer along with a J-beta primer mix. MiXCR, applied by TCRdb to the 5' RACE reads, yields one record per CDR3 protein. The table has 1,100,000 or so distinct CDR3 sequences, 45% seen once. Material: blood. These receptors were collected from an older woman in good health.

The gene calls are TRBV20-1 and TRBJ2-7; TRBD2 matches 11 bases. The germline V gene has CDR1 DFQATT and CDR2 SNEGSKA (reference sequence). This CDR3 has 16 residues. Losses at the gene ends were 0 bases for V and 3 bases for J; bases not matched to a gene: 7. The CDR3 spells CSARDLGTSGYYEQYF. As DNA, the CDR3 is TGCAGTGCTAGAGATCTAGGGACTAGCGGTTACTACGAGCAGTACTTC.

About this clonotype: Compared with germline, one end of the junction differs, possibly owing to a read error. The chain couples TRBV5-1 to TRBJ2-1; 8 bases are a match to TRBD2. This CDR3 is 15 amino acids long. Germline V gives CDR1 SGHRS, CDR2 YFSETQ. CDR3 sequence reads: CANSLRGAGYNEQFF. The CDR3 nucleotides read TGCGCCAACAGCTTGCGGGGGGCCGGGTACAATGAGCAGTTCTTC.

This clonotype occurred a few times. The chain carries TRBV2 and TRBJ1-2, with 7 bases fitting TRBD1. Germline CDR1 and CDR2: SNHLY and FYNNEI. There are 13 residues in the CDR3. The J segment lost 7 bases and the V segment lost 5 bases, leaving 7 bases of the junction unmatched. The CDR3 loop reads CASSQDRVSGYTF. In nucleotides, the CDR3 is TGTGCCAGCAGTCAAGACAGGGTCTCTGGCTACACCTTC.

The gene calls are TRBV7-2 and TRBJ2-2; D possibly corresponds to TRBD2 (6 bases). The CDR3 runs 16 residues. Germline assignment: CDR1 SGHTA and CDR2 FQGNSA. The ends were cut back, 2 bases at V and 8 bases at J, with 18 bases in the middle. The CDR3 DNA follows: TGTGCCAGCAGCTTATCCAGCGGAGGGGTGGTAGGGGAGCTGTTTTTT. Translated: CASSLSSGGVVGELFF.

The rearrangement joins TRBV5-1 to TRBJ2-1; D is unclear. Germline CDR1 and CDR2: SGHRS and YFSETQ. This CDR3 is built from 16 residues. Trimming pared 4 bases from V and 6 bases from J, leaving 20 bases between. DNA for the CDR3: TGCGCCAGCAGCCCCGGCGGTAAGCCCCTCCCCAATGAGCAGTTCTTC. It codes for CASSPGGKPLPNEQFF.

There are a few counts of this clonotype. The J gene is TRBJ1-1, the V gene TRBV15, with D possibly TRBD1 on 6 matching bases. V was pared by 3 bases and J by 3 bases, with 11 bases between. This CDR3 region has 14 residues. The V gene's germline CDR1 is LNHNV and CDR2 YYDKDF (reference sequence). The CDR3 is CATSSPRTDTEAFF. The CDR3 DNA sequence: TGTGCCACCAGCAGTCCCCGGACAGACACTGAAGCTTTCTTT.

This clonotype was counted at least ten times. This chain links TRBV7-2 with TRBJ2-7; D uncertain. The V end lost 1 base, the J end lost 2 bases, and 6 bases lay between the germline ends. CDR3 length equals 13 residues. In germline, CDR1 is SGHTA, CDR2 FQGNSA. CDR3 bases: TGTGCCAGCAGCTTAGGAGTTACCTACGAGCAGTACTTC. This sequence encodes CASSLGVTYEQYF.

The rearrangement uses TRBV10-3 and TRBJ2-4; D is possibly TRBD2 (6 bases). With the DNA end fitting TRBJ2-7 better, the J assignment may be wrong. The CDR3 consists of 13 residues. Germline CDR1 and CDR2: ENHRY and SYGVKD. The CDR3 region has the DNA TGTGCCGCGCATAGCGGAGACTTGTACGAGCAGTACTTC. Its protein product is CAAHSGDLYEQYF.

This chain joins TRBV20-1 and TRBJ2-3; 8 bases are shared with TRBD2. The CDR3 consists of 15 residues. Germline V gene data show CDR1 as DFQATT and CDR2 as SNEGSKA (reference sequence). Unmatched junction bases numbered 2, after V lost 0 bases and J lost 0 bases. The DNA for the CDR3 is TGCAGTGCTAGAGATGGCGGGAGGAGCACAGATACGCAGTATTTT. Translated: CSARDGGRSTDTQYF.